The entry below gives a single T cell receptor (beta chain) sequence along with its context. This specimen belongs to a study of blood T cell repertoires in COVID-19. Overall study context: Sources were T cells, B-cell-depleted T cells, or PBMCs; the material itself was cDNA or gDNA.

TCRdb's copy holds only in-frame clones and misses some; the assay was immunoSEQ multiplex PCR. There are fewer than 200,000 clones in the sample; approximately 85% occur only once, and approximately 9.4% lies in the top ten. Trimming pared 4 bases from V and 5 bases from J, leaving 11 bases between. The CDR3 spans 13 residues. Germline loops: CDR1 LGHDT, CDR2 YNNKEL (reference sequence). The chain recombines TRBV3-1 (or the pseudogene TRBV3-2) with TRBJ2-5; D is possibly TRBD2 (7 bases). The TCR sequence derives from a woman at least 80 years old with acute or convalescent COVID-19. Source material: peripheral blood. The CDR3 region has the DNA TGTGCCAGCAGCCGGGGGGGCCGGGAGACCCAGTACTTC. It codes for CASSRGGRETQYF.